These 6 T cell receptor beta chains originate from one sample sequenced in a study of blood T cell repertoires in COVID-19. Only in-frame clones appear in the TCRdb table, and some are missing; sequencing was by immunoSEQ multiplex PCR. The sample comprises about 130,000 clones, 85% to 90% of which are singletons, and roughly 3.2% rests with the top ten. The sequenced material came from peripheral blood. The receptors here all came from a woman over 75 with COVID-19, enrolled during active disease.

This rearrangement joins TRBV6-2 or TRBV6-3 to TRBJ2-5; possibly TRBD2 for D (5 bases). V was cut by 4 bases and J by 5 bases, with 20 bases left in between. Germline V lookup: CDR1 MNHEY, CDR2 SVGEGT. The CDR3 is 16 amino acids. The CDR3 coding sequence is TGTGCCAGCAGTTTCTTCGGTGGGAGACCCTGGGAGACCCAGTACTTC. It translates to CASSFFGGRPWETQYF.

V and J are TRBV4-3 and TRBJ1-2; D gene unclear. Germline V gene data show CDR1 as LGHNA and CDR2 as YSLEER. CDR3 length equals 14 residues. V lost 0 bases, J lost 4 bases, and 9 bases lay in between. DNA of the CDR3: TGCGCCAGCAGCCAAGATCGACACAGCTATGGCTACACCTTC. Its translation: CASSQDRHSYGYTF.

This chain links TRBV7-2 with TRBJ2-6, with no clear D. The V gene's germline CDR1 is SGHTA and CDR2 FQGNSA. There are 18 residues in the CDR3. V gave up 5 bases and J gave up 2 bases, with 19 bases separating them. CDR3 in amino acids: CASSPRRRISAGANVLTF. The CDR3 DNA follows: TGTGCCAGCAGCCCCCGACGGAGAATTTCCGCTGGGGCCAACGTCCTGACTTTC.

The chain is built from TRBV23-1 and TRBJ1-6, with D hard to call. TRBV23-1 belongs to the ORF category, with a function that is uncertain. Trimming took off 2 bases at V and 0 bases at J, with 20 bases between the two ends. This CDR3 comprises 20 residues. CDR3 protein: CASSQNREDNSSSYNSPLHF. DNA for the CDR3: TGCGCCAGCAGTCAAAACCGGGAAGACAATTCGAGCTCCTATAATTCACCCCTCCACTTT.

The chain is built from TRBV4-2 and TRBJ2-3, with 10 bases lining up with TRBD2. The trim removed 4 bases at V and 7 bases at J, leaving 8 bases unmatched. Germline lookup yields CDR1 LGHNA and CDR2 YNFKEQ. This CDR3 comprises 15 residues. CDR3 DNA: TGTGCCAGCAGCCCGACTAGCGGGTTGGCTTATACGCAGTATTTT. Translation: CASSPTSGLAYTQYF.

The gene calls are TRBV6-1 and TRBJ1-5; perhaps TRBD1 as D (5 bases). Trimming took off 6 bases at V and 2 bases at J, with 11 bases between the two ends. CDR1 and CDR2 (germline): MNHNS, SASEGT. This CDR3 is 14 amino acids long. CDR3 sequence (DNA): TGTGCCAGCAGCGCCCAGGGTGGCAATCAGCCCCAGCATTTT. Translating it yields CASSAQGGNQPQHF.